This is a list of T cell receptor beta chains from one sample in a study of T cell repertoires in cytomegalovirus infection. TCRdb recomputed calls from the reads with MiXCR, one row per CDR3 protein. The repertoire holds 500,000 or so distinct CDR3 sequences, with approximately 15% as singletons. The sequenced material came from CD8+ T cells from PBMCs. The receptors come from a human donor in good health (CMV status not recorded). Some clones in this sample may be carry-over from other donors' samples. Both conserved end residues are part of each CDR3. D genes are given only for firm matches. Clone sizes are given selectively: once, few, many, or a class where the clone is expanded.

size,V,J,D,DNA,CDR3
.,TRBV27,TRBJ2-1,TRBD1,TGTGCCAGCAGTTTAGGATTTGGACAGGGTCTTGATGAGCAGTTATTC,CASSLGFGQGLDEQLF
few,TRBV12-3/TRBV12-4,TRBJ2-7,.,TGTGCCAGCAGTTTCCTGGCGGGGAGCTCCTACGAGCAGTACTTC,CASSFLAGSSYEQYF
few,TRBV27,TRBJ2-1,.,TGTGCCAGCAGTCCCTCAGCGGGCCCTCGCTGGAATGAGCAGTTCTTC,CASSPSAGPRWNEQFF
many,TRBV7-6,TRBJ2-7,.,TGTGCCAGCAGCCCCAGGCCTCCCTACGAGCAGTACTTC,CASSPRPPYEQYF
few,TRBV9,TRBJ2-3,TRBD2,TGTGCCAGCAGCGGAGCTAGCGGTTCTTGGGCAGATACGCAGTATTTT,CASSGASGSWADTQYF
many,TRBV20-1,TRBJ1-6,TRBD1,TGCAGTGCTAGGGCCGGGACAGCCTATAATTCACCCCTCCACTTT,CSARAGTAYNSPLHF
few,TRBV2,TRBJ2-7,.,TGTGCCAGCACCACCTCCACAGGGGGGGCCTACGAGCAGTACTTC,CASTTSTGGAYEQYF
few,TRBV9,TRBJ1-2,.,TGTGCCAGCAGCCCCGACAGGTCCTATGGCTACACCTTC,CASSPDRSYGYTF
.,TRBV7-9,TRBJ1-2,.,TGTGCCAGCAGCTTACAGGGGCCGGTCTATGGCTACACCTTC,CASSLQGPVYGYTF
many,TRBV5-4,TRBJ2-6,.,TGTGCCAGCAGCTTGAAGTTCTCTGGGGCCAACGTCCTGACTTTC,CASSLKFSGANVLTF
few,TRBV5-6,TRBJ1-2,.,TGTGCCAGCAGCTTGTACGAGCAGGGCTACACCTTC,CASSLYEQGYTF
many,TRBV10-3,TRBJ2-5,TRBD2,TGTGCCATCAGTGAGTCGAGCGGGGAGTACCAAGAGACCCAGTACTTC,CAISESSGEYQETQYF
many,TRBV7-9,TRBJ2-5,TRBD2,TGTGCCAGCACCCGGGGGGTCCAAGAGACCCAGTACTTC,CASTRGVQETQYF
.,TRBV12-3/TRBV12-4,TRBJ2-1,TRBD2,TGTGCCAGCAGCATCCAGCGGGGGGCACGATACAATGAGCAGTTCTTC,CASSIQRGARYNEQFF
many,TRBV7-8,TRBJ2-1,.,TGTGCCAGCAGCTCCATAGGAGCGCAGTTCTTC,CASSSIGAQFF
.,TRBV27,TRBJ1-1,.,TGTGCCACCGAGTCAAGTCTCGGAGATATGAACACTGAAGCTTTCTTT,CATESSLGDMNTEAFF
many,TRBV5-6,TRBJ1-1,.,TGTGCCAGCAAAATGACCGGGAACACTGAAGCTTTCTTT,CASKMTGNTEAFF
many,TRBV27,TRBJ1-4,.,TGTGCCAGCAGTCAAGGCCCGGCGGGGGGTAATAGACTGTTTTTT,CASSQGPAGGNRLFF
few,TRBV7-3,TRBJ2-1,.,TGTGCCAGCAGCCCAGCCGGGGGTACTGAGCAGTTCTTC,CASSPAGGTEQFF
many,TRBV7-6,TRBJ2-7,TRBD2,TGTGCCAGCAGCTCCGGGACTAGCAACGAGCAGTACTTC,CASSSGTSNEQYF
many,TRBV7-9,TRBJ2-5,.,TGTGCCAGCAGCTTAGGGGCTAGACGGGAGACCCAGTACTTC,CASSLGARRETQYF
many,TRBV6-6,TRBJ1-2,.,TGTGCCACCGAAGGGGAGGGGTCTACCTCTAACTATGGCTACACCTTC,CATEGEGSTSNYGYTF
many,TRBV7-7,TRBJ2-5,.,TGTGCCATACTCGGGACCAGAGAAGAGACCCAGTACTTC,CAILGTREETQYF
many,TRBV12-3/TRBV12-4,TRBJ1-5,TRBD1,TGTGCCAGCAGTTTGTCAGGGACAGGGAGATTTCAGCCCCAGCATTTT,CASSLSGTGRFQPQHF
.,TRBV28,TRBJ1-2,.,TGTGCCAGCAGTTCGCGATCCACCGGGGGTCCTAACTATGGCTACACCTTC,CASSSRSTGGPNYGYTF
.,TRBV24-1,TRBJ2-7,.,TGTGCCACCAGTGATCCATTGGGCGGGGACACCCCCTACGAGCAGTACTTC,CATSDPLGGDTPYEQYF
.,TRBV20-1,TRBJ2-5,.,TGCAGTGCCCCCGAGGGGACTGTTAAGACCCAGTACTTC,CSAPEGTVKTQYF
many,TRBV6-1,TRBJ2-3,.,TGTGCCAGCTCCCCGGGCAGGGGATATAGCACAGATACGCAGTATTTT,CASSPGRGYSTDTQYF
.,TRBV20-1,TRBJ2-5,.,TGCAGTGCTAGACCCCTCGGGAGTCACCAGTACTTC,CSARPLGSHQYF
few,TRBV5-1,TRBJ1-2,.,TGCGCCAGCAGCTTGGCTACGGGACTGAGGGGCTATGGCTACACCTTC,CASSLATGLRGYGYTF
.,TRBV7-9,TRBJ2-5,.,TGTGCCAGCAGCGCGCCAGGGGCCCAGTACTTC,CASSAPGAQYF
many,TRBV12-3/TRBV12-4,TRBJ1-1,.,TGTGCCAGCAGTTTGGGAACAGGAGGCACTGAAGCTTTCTTT,CASSLGTGGTEAFF
.,TRBV27,TRBJ2-3,TRBD2,TGTGCCAGCAGTGAGGGCGGGAGGGCCACAGATACGCAGTATTTT,CASSEGGRATDTQYF
.,TRBV10-3,TRBJ2-3,TRBD2,TGTGCCATTAGCGGGGGGGACTTACTTAGCACAGATACGCAGTATTTT,CAISGGDLLSTDTQYF
many,TRBV30,TRBJ2-7,.,TGTGCCTGGAGTGTAGGGCAGTCCTACGAGCAGTACTTC,CAWSVGQSYEQYF
many,TRBV7-9,TRBJ2-1,TRBD2,TGTGCCAGCGGGGGGGGGTTCAATGAGCAGTTCTTC,CASGGGFNEQFF
few,TRBV2,TRBJ2-1,TRBD1,TGTGCCAGCCAGGACAGGGGGCGAGACAATGAGCAGTTCTTC,CASQDRGRDNEQFF
many,TRBV7-8,TRBJ2-1,TRBD1,TGTGCCAGCAGCTTAGCCCAGGGGGACAATGAGCAGTTCTTC,CASSLAQGDNEQFF
many,TRBV4-1,TRBJ2-1,TRBD1,TGCGCCAGCAGCCAAGATTCTCCGCCGGGACAGGGGAATGAGCAGTTCTTC,CASSQDSPPGQGNEQFF
many,TRBV12-3/TRBV12-4,TRBJ2-3,.,TGTGCCAGCAGTTTAGGTGGATACACAGATACGCAGTATTTT,CASSLGGYTDTQYF
many,TRBV2,TRBJ2-2,TRBD1,TGTGCCAGCAGGGGACAGGGAGGCACCGGGGAGCTGTTTTTT,CASRGQGGTGELFF
few,TRBV4-1,TRBJ2-2,.,TGCGCCAGCAGCCAAGGGCCGGGGGACACCGGGGAGCTGTTTTTT,CASSQGPGDTGELFF
few,TRBV6-6,TRBJ1-5,TRBD1,TGTGCCAGCAGTTACCCCGACAGGGGGCACAGCAATCAGCCCCAGCATTTT,CASSYPDRGHSNQPQHF
many,TRBV2,TRBJ1-2,.,TGTGCCAGCAGTGAAAAAGGCTTCGCAACCCGGACGGCTAACTATGGCTACACCTTC,CASSEKGFATRTANYGYTF
many,TRBV6-6,TRBJ1-5,.,TGTGCCAGCAGTAGCAGGAGGGTCATGGGGAGCAATCAGCCCCAGCATTTT,CASSSRRVMGSNQPQHF
few,TRBV19,TRBJ2-1,.,TGTGCCAGTAGTATAGTCAAACGGAGCTACAATGAGCAGTTCTTC,CASSIVKRSYNEQFF
many,TRBV7-2,TRBJ2-1,TRBD2,TGTGCCAGCAGTGGAGTGTGGGAGGGCCACTACAATGAGCAGTTCTTC,CASSGVWEGHYNEQFF
.,TRBV7-9,TRBJ2-7,TRBD2,TGTGCCAGCAGCTTCATCCTAGCGGGAGCGGGGGAAAGATACGAGCAGTACTTC,CASSFILAGAGERYEQYF
many,TRBV19,TRBJ1-1,TRBD1,TGTGCCAGTAGTACGGACAGGGGAACTGAAGCTTTCTTT,CASSTDRGTEAFF
.,TRBV24-1,TRBJ2-1,TRBD2,TGTGCCACCAGTGATCGCCAACTAGCGGGAGGGCTCAATGAGCAGTTCTTC,CATSDRQLAGGLNEQFF